This T cell receptor (beta chain) originates from a study of blood T cell repertoires in COVID-19. Background on the study: The United States, Italy and Spain provided the acute and convalescent COVID-19 samples.

Unmatched junction bases numbered 3, after V lost 2 bases and J lost 0 bases. Looked up from germline, CDR1 is SGDLS and CDR2 is YYNGEE. The CDR3 covers 16 residues. Per the study methods: The authors estimated nucleated cell counts from reference gene primer amplification. The assay was immunoSEQ multiplex PCR, and TCRdb's table has in-frame clones only and misses some. V, J and clone size derive from that table, while D and trimming were established from the DNA sequence. The sample holds around 430,000 clones, approximately 88% seen once. The chain carries TRBV9 and TRBJ2-1, with TRBD1 identical over 9 bases. The sequence was collected from a woman aged 50 to 60 with COVID-19, enrolled during active disease. Input material: peripheral blood. CDR3 nucleotides: TGTGCCAGCAGCGTCGGACAGGGGTTCTCCTACAATGAGCAGTTCTTC. Amino acids: CASSVGQGFSYNEQFF.